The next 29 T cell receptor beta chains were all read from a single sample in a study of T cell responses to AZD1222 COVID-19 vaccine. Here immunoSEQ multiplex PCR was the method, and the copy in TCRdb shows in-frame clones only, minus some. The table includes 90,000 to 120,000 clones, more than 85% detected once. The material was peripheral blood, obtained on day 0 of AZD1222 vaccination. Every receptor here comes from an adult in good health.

CDR3 sequence: CASSQGQTNIHPLHF. The CDR3 DNA is TGTGCCAGCAGCCAGGGACAGACCAATATTCACCCCCTCCACTTT. This rearrangement joins TRBV4-2 to TRBJ1-6; 7 positions match TRBD1. The V gene's germline CDR1 is LGHNA and CDR2 YNFKEQ. The CDR3 loop spans 15 amino acids. V shed 3 bases, J shed 13 bases, and the junction held 12 bases outside the gene matches.

The CDR3 DNA is TGTGCCAGCAAGGGGGGCGCCTACGAGCAGTACTTC. This translates into CASKGGAYEQYF. This chain uses TRBV2 with TRBJ2-7; D tentatively reads TRBD1 or TRBD2 (6 bases each). Trimming stripped 7 bases from V and 2 bases from J, with 9 bases between. Germline CDR1 is SNHLY and CDR2 is FYNNEI. The CDR3 totals 12 residues.

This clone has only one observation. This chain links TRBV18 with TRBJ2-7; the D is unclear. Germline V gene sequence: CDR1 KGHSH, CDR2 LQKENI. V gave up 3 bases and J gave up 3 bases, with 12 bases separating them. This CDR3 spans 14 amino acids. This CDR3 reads CASSPETLNYEQYF. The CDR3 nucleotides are TGTGCCAGCTCACCCGAGACACTAAACTACGAGCAGTACTTC.

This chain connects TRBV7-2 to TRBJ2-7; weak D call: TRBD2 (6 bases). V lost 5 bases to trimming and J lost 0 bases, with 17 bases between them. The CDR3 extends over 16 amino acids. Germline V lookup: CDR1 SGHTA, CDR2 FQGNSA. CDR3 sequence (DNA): TGTGCCAGCAGCCCATTCGGGCTAGCGAACTCCTACGAGCAGTACTTC. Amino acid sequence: CASSPFGLANSYEQYF.

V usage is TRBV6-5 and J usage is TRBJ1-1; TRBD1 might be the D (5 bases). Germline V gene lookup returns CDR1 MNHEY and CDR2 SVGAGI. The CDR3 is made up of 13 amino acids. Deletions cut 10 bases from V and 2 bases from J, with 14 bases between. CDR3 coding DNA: TGTGCCACCAATTTGGGGGACAACACTGAAGCTTTCTTT. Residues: CATNLGDNTEAFF.

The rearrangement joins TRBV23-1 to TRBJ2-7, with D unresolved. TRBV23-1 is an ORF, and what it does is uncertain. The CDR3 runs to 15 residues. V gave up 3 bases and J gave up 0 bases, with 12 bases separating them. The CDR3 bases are TGCGCCAGCAGTCAGGGCCTAAGGAGCTCCTACGAGCAGTACTTC. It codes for CASSQGLRSSYEQYF.

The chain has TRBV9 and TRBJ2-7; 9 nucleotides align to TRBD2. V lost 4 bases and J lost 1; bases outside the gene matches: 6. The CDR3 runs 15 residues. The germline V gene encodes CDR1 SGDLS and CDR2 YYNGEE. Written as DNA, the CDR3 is TGTGCCAGCAGCCCCCTAGCGGGAAGATCCTACGAGCAGTACTTC. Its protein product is CASSPLAGRSYEQYF.

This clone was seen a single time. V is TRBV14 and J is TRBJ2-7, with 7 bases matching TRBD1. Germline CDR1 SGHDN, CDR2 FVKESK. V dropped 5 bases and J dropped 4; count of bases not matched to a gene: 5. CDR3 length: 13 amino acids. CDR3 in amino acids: CASSVGGPYEQYF. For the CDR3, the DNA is TGTGCCAGCAGCGTAGGGGGCCCATACGAGCAGTACTTC.

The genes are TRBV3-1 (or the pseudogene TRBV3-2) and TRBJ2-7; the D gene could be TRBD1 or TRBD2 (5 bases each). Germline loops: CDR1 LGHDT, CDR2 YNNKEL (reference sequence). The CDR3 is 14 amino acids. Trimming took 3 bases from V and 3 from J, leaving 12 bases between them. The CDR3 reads CASSHGAIYYEQYF. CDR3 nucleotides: TGTGCCAGCAGCCACGGGGCTATCTACTACGAGCAGTACTTC.

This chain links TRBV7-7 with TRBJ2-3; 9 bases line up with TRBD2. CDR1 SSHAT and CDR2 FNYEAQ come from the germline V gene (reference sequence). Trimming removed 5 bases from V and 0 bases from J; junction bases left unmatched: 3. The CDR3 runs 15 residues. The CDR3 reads CASSIGLASTDTQYF. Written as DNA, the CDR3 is TGTGCCAGCAGCATTGGACTAGCGAGCACAGATACGCAGTATTTT.

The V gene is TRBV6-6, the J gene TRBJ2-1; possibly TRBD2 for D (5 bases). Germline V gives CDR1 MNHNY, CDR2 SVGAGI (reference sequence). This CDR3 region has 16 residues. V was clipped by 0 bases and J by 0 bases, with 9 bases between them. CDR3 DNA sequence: TGTGCCAGCAGTTACTCGTTAGGGAGCTCCTACAATGAGCAGTTCTTC. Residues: CASSYSLGSSYNEQFF.

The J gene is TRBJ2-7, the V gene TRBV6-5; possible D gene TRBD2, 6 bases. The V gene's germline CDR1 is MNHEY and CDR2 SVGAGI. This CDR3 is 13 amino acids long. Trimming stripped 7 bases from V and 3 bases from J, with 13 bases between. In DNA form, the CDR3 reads TGTGCCAGCATTTCGGAGGGAAACTACGAGCAGTACTTC. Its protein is CASISEGNYEQYF.

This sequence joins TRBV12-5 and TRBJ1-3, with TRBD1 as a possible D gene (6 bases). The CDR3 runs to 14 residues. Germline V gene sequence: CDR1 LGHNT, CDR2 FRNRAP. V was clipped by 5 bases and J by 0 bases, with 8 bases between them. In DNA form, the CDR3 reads TGTGCTAGTGGTGAACAGGGCTCTGGAAACACCATATATTTT. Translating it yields CASGEQGSGNTIYF.

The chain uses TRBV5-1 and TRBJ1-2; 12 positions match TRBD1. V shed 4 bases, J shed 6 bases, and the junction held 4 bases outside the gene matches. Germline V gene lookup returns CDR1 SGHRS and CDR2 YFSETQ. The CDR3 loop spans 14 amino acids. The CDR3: CASSPGQGANGYTF. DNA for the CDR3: TGCGCCAGCAGCCCGGGACAGGGGGCCAATGGCTACACCTTC.

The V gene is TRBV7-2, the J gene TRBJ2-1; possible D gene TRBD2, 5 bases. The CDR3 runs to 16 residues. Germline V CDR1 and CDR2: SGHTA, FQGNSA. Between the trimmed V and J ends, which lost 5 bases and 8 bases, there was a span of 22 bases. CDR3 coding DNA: TGTGCCAGCAGCCCAGCGGAGTTCGCCGGGATGGATGAGCAGTTCTTC. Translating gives CASSPAEFAGMDEQFF.

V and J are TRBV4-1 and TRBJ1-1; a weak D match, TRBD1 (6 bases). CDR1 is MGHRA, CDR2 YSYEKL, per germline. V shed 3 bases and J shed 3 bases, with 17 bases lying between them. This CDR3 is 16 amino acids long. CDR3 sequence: CASSQATGRKDTEAFF. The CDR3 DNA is TGCGCCAGCAGCCAGGCAACAGGGAGGAAAGACACTGAAGCTTTCTTT.

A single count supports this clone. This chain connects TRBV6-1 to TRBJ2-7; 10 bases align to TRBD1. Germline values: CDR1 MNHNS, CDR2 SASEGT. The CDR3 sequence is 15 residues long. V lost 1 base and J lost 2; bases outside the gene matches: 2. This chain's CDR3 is CASSEGGQGTYEQYF. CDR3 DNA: TGTGCCAGCAGTGAAGGGGGACAGGGGACCTACGAGCAGTACTTC.

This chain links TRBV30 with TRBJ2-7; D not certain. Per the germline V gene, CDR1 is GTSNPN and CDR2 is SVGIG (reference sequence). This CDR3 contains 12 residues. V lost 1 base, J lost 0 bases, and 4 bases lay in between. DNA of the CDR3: TGTGCCTGGAGTGGGGACTCCTACGAGCAGTACTTC. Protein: CAWSGDSYEQYF.

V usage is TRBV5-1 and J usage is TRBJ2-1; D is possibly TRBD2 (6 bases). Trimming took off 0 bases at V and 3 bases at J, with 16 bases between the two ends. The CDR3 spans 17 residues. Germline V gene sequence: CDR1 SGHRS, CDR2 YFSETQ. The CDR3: CASSLEPGELLYNEQFF. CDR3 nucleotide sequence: TGCGCCAGCAGCTTGGAACCGGGGGAGCTCCTCTACAATGAGCAGTTCTTC.

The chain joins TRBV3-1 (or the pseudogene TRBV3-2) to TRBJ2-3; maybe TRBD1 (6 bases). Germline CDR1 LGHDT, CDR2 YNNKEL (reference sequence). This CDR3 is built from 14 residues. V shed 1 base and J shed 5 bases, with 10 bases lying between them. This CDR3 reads CASSQGGPGDTQYF. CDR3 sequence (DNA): TGTGCCAGCAGCCAAGGGGGGCCCGGAGATACGCAGTATTTT.

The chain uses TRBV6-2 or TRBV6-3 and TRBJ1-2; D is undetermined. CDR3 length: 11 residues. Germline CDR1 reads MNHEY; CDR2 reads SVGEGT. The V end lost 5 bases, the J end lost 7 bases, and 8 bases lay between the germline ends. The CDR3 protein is CASSPGFGYTF. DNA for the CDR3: TGTGCCAGCAGTCCGGGGTTTGGCTACACCTTC.

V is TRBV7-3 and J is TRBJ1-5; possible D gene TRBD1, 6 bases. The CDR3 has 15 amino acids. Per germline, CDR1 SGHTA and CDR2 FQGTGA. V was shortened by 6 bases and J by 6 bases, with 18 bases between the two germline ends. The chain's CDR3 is CASRSLGGARQPQHF. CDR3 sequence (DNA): TGTGCCAGCAGATCTTTGGGGGGGGCTCGTCAGCCCCAGCATTTT.

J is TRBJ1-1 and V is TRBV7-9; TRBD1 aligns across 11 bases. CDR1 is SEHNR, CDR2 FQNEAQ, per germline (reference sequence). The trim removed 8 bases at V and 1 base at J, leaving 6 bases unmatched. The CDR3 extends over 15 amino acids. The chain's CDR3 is CASRWTGGENTEAFF. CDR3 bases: TGTGCCAGCCGCTGGACAGGGGGCGAGAACACTGAAGCTTTCTTT.

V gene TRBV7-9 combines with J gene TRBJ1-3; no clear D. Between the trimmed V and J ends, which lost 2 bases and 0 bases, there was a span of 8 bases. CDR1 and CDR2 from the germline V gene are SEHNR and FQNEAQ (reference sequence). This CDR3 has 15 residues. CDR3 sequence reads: CASSLQTISGNTIYF. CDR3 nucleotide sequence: TGTGCCAGCAGCTTACAGACTATCTCTGGAAACACCATATATTTT.

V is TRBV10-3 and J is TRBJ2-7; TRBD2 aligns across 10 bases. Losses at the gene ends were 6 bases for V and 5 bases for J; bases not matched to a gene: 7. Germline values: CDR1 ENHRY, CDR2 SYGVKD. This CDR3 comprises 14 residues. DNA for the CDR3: TGTGCCATCAGAGCGGGGGGGCCTATCGACGAGCAGTACTTC. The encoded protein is CAIRAGGPIDEQYF.

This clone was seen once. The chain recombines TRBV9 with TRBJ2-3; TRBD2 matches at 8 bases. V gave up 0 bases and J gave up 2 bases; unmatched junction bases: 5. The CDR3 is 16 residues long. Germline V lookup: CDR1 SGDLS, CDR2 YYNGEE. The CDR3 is CASSVVPGGNTDTQYF. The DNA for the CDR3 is TGTGCCAGCAGCGTAGTTCCGGGAGGGAACACAGATACGCAGTATTTT.

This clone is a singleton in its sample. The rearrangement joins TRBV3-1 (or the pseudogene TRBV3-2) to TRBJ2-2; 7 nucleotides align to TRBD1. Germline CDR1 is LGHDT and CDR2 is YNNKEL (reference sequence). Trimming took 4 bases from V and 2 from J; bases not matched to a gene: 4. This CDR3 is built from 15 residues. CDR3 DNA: TGTGCCAGCAGCCCCTGGGACAGAAACACCGGGGAGCTGTTTTTT. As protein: CASSPWDRNTGELFF.

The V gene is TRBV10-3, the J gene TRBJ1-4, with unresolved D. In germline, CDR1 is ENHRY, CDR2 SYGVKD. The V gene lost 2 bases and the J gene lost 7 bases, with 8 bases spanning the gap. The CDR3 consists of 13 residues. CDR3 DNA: TGTGCCATCAGTGAGCGCCTTTCTGAAAAACTGTTTTTT. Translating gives CAISERLSEKLFF.

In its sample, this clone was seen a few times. CDR3 sequence reads: CASSSSGEREGGNEQYF. The CDR3 DNA sequence: TGTGCCAGCAGCTCGTCCGGGGAGCGGGAGGGCGGTAACGAGCAGTACTTC. The chain carries TRBV21-1 and TRBJ2-7; no check of the table's D call, TRBD2, against the DNA was made. TRBV21-1 is a pseudogene. The CDR3 is 17 residues long.